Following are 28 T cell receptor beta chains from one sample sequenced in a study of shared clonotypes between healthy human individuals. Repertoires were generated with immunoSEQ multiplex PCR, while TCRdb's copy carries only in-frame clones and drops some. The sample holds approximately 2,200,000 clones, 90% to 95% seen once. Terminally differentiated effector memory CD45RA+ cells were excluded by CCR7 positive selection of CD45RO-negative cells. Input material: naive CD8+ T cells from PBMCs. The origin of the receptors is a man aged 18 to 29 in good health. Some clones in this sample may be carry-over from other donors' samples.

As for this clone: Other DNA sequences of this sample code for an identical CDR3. The CDR3 sequence is CASSFRGSYNEQFF. The CDR3 region has the DNA TGTGCCAGCAGTTTTCGGGGGAGCTACAATGAGCAGTTCTTC. The gene calls are TRBV28 and TRBJ2-1; possibly TRBD2 for D (6 bases). The CDR3 has 14 residues. Trimming cost V 3 bases and J 3 bases, with 9 bases left between them. Germline CDR1 and CDR2: MDHEN and SYDVKM.

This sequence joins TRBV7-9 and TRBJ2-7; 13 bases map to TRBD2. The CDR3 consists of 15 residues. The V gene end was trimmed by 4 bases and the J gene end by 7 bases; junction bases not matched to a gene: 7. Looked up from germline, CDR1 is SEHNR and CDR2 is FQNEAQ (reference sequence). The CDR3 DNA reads TGTGCCAGCAGCTCACTAGCGGGAGGGCCTCGGGAGCAGTACTTC. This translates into CASSSLAGGPREQYF.

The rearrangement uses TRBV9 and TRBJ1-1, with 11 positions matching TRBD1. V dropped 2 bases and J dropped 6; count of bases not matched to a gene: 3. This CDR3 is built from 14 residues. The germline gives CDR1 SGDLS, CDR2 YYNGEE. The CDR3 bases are TGTGCCAGCAGCGTGGACAGGGGGCTTGCTGAAGCTTTCTTT. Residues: CASSVDRGLAEAFF.

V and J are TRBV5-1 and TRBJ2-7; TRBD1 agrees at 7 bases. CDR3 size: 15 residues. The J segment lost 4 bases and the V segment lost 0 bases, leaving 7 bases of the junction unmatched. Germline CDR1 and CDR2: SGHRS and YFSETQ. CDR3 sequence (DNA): TGCGCCAGCAGCTTGGATGACGCAGGGGGTTACGAGCAGTACTTC. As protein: CASSLDDAGGYEQYF.

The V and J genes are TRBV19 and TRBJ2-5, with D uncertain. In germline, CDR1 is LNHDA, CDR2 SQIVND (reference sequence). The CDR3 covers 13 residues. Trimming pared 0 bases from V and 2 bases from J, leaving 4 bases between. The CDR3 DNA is TGTGCCAGTAGTATAGACCCACAAGAGACCCAGTACTTC. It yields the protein CASSIDPQETQYF.

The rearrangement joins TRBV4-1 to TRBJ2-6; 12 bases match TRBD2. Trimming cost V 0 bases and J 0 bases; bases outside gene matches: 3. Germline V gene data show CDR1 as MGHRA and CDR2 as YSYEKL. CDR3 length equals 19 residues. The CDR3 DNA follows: TGCGCCAGCAGCCAAGAACGACTAGCGGGGGCCTCTGGGGCCAACGTCCTGACTTTC. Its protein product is CASSQERLAGASGANVLTF.

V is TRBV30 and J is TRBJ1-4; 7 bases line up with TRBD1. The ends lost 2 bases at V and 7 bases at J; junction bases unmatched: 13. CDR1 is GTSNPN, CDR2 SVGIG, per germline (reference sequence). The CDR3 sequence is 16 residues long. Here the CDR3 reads CAWSSKEAGGSEKLFF. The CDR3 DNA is TGTGCCTGGAGTTCGAAGGAAGCAGGGGGTTCTGAAAAACTGTTTTTT.

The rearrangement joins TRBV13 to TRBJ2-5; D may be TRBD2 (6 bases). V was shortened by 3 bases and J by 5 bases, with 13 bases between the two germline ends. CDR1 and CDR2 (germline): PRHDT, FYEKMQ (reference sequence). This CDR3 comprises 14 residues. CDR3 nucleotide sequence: TGTGCCAGCAGCTTTCTTATGGGGAGGGAGACCCAGTACTTC. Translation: CASSFLMGRETQYF.

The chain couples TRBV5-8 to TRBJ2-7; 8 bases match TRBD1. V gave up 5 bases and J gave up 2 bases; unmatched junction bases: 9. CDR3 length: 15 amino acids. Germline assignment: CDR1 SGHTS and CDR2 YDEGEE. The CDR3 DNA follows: TGTGCCAGCAGGCCGACAGGGGAAGCGGCCTACGAGCAGTACTTC. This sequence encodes CASRPTGEAAYEQYF.

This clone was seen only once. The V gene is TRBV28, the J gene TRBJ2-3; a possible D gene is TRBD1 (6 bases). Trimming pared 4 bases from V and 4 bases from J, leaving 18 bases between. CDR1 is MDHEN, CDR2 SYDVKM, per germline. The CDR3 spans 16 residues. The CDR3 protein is CASSYLRGHSADTQYF. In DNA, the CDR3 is TGTGCCAGCAGTTACCTCCGGGGACACTCCGCAGATACGCAGTATTTT.

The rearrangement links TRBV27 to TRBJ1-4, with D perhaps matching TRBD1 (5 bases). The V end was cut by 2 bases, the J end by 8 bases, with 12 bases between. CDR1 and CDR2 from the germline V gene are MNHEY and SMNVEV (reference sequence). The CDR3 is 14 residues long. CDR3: CASSLNPGTEKLFF. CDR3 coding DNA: TGTGCCAGCAGTTTAAATCCAGGGACCGAAAAACTGTTTTTT.

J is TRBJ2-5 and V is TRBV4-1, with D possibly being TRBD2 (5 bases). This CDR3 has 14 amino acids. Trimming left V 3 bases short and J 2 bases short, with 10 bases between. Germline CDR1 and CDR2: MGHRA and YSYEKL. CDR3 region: CASSQTGEQETQYF. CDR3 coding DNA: TGCGCCAGCAGCCAGACCGGGGAGCAAGAGACCCAGTACTTC.

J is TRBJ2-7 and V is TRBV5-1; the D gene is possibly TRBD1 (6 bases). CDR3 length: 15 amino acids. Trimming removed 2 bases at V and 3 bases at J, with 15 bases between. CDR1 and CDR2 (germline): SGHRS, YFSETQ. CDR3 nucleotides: TGCGCCAGCAGCTTCGCAGGACAGAGCTTCTACGAGCAGTACTTC. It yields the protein CASSFAGQSFYEQYF.

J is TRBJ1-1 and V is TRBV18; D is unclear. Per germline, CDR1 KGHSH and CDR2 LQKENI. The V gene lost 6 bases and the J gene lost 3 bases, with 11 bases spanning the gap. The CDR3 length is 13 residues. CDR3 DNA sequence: TGTGCCAGCTCCCCTTCCCTGGACACTGAAGCTTTCTTT. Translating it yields CASSPSLDTEAFF.

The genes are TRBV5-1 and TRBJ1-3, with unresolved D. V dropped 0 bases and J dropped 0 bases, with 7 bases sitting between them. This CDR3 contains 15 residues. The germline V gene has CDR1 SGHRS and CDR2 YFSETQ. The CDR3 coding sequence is TGCGCCAGCAGCTTGGAAATCTCCTCTGGAAACACCATATATTTT. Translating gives CASSLEISSGNTIYF.

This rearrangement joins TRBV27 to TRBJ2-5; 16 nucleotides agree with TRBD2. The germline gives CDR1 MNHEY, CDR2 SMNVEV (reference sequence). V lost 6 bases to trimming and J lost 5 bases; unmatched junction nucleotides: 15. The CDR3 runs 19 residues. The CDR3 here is CASRRITGTSGRAEETQYF. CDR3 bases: TGTGCCAGCAGGAGAATAACCGGGACTAGCGGGAGGGCCGAGGAGACCCAGTACTTC.

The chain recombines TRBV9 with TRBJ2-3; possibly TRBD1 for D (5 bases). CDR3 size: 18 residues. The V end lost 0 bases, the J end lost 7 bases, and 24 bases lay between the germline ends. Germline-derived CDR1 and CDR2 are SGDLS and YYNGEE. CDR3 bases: TGTGCCAGCAGCGTAGGTTTAGGGGTGTGGCAGGGCGGTAATACGCAGTATTTT. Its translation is CASSVGLGVWQGGNTQYF.

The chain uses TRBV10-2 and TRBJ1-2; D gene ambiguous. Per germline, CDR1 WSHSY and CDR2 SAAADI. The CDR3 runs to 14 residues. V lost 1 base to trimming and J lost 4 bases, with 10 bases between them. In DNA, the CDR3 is TGCGCCAGCAGTGAGTTCCGGGGAATCTATGGCTACACCTTC. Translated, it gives CASSEFRGIYGYTF.

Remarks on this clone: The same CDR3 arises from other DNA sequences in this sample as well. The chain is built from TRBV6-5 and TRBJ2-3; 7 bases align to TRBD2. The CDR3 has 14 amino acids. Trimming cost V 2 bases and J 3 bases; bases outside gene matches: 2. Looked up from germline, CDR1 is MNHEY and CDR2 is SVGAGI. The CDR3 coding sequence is TGTGCCAGCAGTTACGGCGGGAGTACAGATACGCAGTATTTT. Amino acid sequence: CASSYGGSTDTQYF.

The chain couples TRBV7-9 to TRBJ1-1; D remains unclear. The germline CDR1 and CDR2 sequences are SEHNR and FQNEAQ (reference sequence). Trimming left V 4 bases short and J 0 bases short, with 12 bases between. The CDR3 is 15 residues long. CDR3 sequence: CASSSFEAVNTEAFF. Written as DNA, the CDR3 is TGTGCCAGCAGCTCCTTCGAGGCCGTGAACACTGAAGCTTTCTTT.

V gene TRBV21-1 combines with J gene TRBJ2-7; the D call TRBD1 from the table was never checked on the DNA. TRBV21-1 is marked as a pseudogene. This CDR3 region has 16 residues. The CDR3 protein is CASSKECPWGRSEQYF. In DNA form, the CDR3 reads TGTGCCAGCAGCAAAGAGTGCCCTTGGGGGCGGTCCGAGCAGTACTTC.

CDR3 in amino acids: CASSQGGPLGYTF. The CDR3 region has the DNA TGTGCCAGCAGCCAAGGGGGCCCACTGGGCTACACCTTC. This chain connects TRBV14 to TRBJ1-2; a possible D gene is TRBD1 (5 bases). The CDR3 covers 13 residues. V lost 1 base to trimming and J lost 8 bases, with 11 bases between them. Germline lookup yields CDR1 SGHDN and CDR2 FVKESK.

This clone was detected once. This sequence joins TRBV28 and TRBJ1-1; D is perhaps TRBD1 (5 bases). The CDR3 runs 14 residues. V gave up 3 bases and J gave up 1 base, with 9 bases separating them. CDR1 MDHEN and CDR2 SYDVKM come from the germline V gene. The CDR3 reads CASSFQGSNTEAFF. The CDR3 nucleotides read TGTGCCAGCAGTTTTCAGGGCTCGAACACTGAAGCTTTCTTT.

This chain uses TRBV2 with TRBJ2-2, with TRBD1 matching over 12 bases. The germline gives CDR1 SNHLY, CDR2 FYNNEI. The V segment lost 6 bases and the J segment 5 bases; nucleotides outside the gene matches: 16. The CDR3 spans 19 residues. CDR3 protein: CASSLWPGTGGERTGELFF. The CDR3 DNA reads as TGTGCCAGCAGCCTTTGGCCCGGGACAGGGGGCGAAAGGACCGGGGAGCTGTTTTTT. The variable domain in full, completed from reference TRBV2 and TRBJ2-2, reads EPEVTQTPSHQVTQMGQEVILRCVPISNHLYFYWYRQILGQKVEFLVSFYNNEISEKSEIFDDQFSVERPDGSNFTLKIRSTKLEDSAMYFCASSLWPGTGGERTGELFFGEGSRLTVL.

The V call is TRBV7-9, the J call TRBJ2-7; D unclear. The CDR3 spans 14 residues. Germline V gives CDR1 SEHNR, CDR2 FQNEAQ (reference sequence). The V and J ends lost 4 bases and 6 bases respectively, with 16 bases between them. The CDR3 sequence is CASSSTRGSGEQYF. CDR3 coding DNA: TGTGCCAGCAGCTCTACCCGTGGGTCTGGCGAGCAGTACTTC.

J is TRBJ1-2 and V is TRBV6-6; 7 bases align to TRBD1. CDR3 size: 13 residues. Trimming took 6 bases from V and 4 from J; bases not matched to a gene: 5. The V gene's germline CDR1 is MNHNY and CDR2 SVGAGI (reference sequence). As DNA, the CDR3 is TGTGCCAGCAGATCCAAGGGGGCCTATGGCTACACCTTC. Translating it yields CASRSKGAYGYTF.

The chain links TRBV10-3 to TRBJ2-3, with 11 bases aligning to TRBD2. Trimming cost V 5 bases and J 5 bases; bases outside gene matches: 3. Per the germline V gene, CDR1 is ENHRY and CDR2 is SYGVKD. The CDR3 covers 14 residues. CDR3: CAISIAGGQDTQYF. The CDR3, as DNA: TGTGCCATCAGTATAGCGGGAGGGCAAGATACGCAGTATTTT.

The CDR3 loop is CASRAPGREWEQYF. The CDR3 DNA is TGTGCCAGCAGAGCTCCGGGGCGGGAGTGGGAGCAGTACTTC. The V gene is TRBV11-2, the J gene TRBJ2-7, with TRBD2 matching 7 bases. The germline V gene has CDR1 SGHAT and CDR2 FQNNGV. The ends lost 6 bases at V and 7 bases at J; junction bases unmatched: 12. The CDR3 loop spans 14 amino acids.